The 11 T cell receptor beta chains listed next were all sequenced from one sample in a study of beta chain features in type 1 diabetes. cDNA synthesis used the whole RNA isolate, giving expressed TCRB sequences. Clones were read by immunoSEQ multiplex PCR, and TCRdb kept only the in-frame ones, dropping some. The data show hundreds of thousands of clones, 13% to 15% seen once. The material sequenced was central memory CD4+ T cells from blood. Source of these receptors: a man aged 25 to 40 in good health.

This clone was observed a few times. The CDR3 protein is CASNMKGQGPGELFF. In DNA, the CDR3 is TGTGCCAGCAACATGAAGGGACAGGGACCCGGGGAGCTGTTTTTT. The V and J genes are TRBV7-6 and TRBJ2-2; 9 nucleotides agree with TRBD1. The CDR3 length is 15 residues. The V gene's germline CDR1 is SGHVS and CDR2 FNYEAQ. V lost 7 bases and J lost 6; bases outside the gene matches: 9.

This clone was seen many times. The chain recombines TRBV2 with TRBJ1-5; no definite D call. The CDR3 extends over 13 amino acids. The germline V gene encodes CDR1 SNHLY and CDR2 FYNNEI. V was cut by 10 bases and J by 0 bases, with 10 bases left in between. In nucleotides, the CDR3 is TGTGCCACCGCGTTCTTTAGCAATCAGCCCCAGCATTTT. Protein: CATAFFSNQPQHF. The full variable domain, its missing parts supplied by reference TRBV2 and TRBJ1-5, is EPEVTQTPSHQVTQMGQEVILRCVPISNHLYFYWYRQILGQKVEFLVSFYNNEISEKSEIFDDQFSVERPDGSNFTLKIRSTKLEDSAMYFCATAFFSNQPQHFGDGTRLSIL.

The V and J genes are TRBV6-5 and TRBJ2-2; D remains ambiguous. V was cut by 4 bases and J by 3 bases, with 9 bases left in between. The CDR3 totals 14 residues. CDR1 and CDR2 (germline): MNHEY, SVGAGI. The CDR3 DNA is TGTGCCAGCAGTTTACGACGGTACACCGGGGAGCTGTTTTTT. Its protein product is CASSLRRYTGELFF.

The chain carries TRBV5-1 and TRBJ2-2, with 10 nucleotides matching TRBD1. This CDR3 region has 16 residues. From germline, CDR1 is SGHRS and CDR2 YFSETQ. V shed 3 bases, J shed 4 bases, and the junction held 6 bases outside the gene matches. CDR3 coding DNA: TGCGCCAGCAGCTCCCACGGGACAGGGGCCACCGGGGAGCTGTTTTTT. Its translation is CASSSHGTGATGELFF.

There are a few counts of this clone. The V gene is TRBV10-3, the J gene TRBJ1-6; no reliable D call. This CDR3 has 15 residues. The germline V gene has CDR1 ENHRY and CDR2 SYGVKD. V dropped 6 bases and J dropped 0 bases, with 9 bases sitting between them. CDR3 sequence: CAISLGSSYNSPLHF. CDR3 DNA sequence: TGTGCCATCAGCCTCGGTAGCTCCTATAATTCACCCCTCCACTTT.

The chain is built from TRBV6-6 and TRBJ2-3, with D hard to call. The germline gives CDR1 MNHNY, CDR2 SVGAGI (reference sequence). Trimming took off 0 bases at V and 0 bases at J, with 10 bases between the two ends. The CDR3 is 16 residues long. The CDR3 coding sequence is TGTGCCAGCAGTTACTCGAGATGGACCAGCACAGATACGCAGTATTTT. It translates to CASSYSRWTSTDTQYF.

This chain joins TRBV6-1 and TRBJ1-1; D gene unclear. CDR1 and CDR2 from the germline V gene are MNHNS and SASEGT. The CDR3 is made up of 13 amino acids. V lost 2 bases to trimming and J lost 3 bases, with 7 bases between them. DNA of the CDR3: TGTGCCAGCAGTGAAAGGCTACACACTGAAGCTTTCTTT. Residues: CASSERLHTEAFF.

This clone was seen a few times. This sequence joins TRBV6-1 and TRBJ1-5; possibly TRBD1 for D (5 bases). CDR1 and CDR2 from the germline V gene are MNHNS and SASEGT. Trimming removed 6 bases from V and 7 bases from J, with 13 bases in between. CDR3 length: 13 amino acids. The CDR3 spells CASSQGRGQPQHF. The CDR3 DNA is TGTGCCAGCAGCCAAGGGCGGGGGCAGCCCCAGCATTTT.

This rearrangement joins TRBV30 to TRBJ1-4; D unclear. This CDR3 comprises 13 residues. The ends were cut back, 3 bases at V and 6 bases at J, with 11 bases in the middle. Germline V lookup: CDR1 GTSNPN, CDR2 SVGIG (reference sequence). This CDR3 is CAWRAGSDEKLFF. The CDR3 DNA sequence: TGTGCCTGGAGGGCAGGCAGCGATGAAAAACTGTTTTTT.

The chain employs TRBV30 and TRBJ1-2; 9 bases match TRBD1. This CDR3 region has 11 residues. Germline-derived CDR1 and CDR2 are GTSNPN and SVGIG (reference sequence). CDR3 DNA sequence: TGTTTTGTACAGGGGGCCTATGGCTACACCTTC. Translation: CFVQGAYGYTF.

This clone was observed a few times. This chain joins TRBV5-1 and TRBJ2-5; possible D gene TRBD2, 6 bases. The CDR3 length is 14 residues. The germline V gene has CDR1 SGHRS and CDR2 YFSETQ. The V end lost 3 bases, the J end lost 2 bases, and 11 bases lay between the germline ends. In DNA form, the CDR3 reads TGCGCCAGCAGCTCCAGAAGCGGGCAAGAGACCCAGTACTTC. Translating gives CASSSRSGQETQYF. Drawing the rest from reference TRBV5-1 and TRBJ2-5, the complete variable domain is KAGVTQTPRYLIKTRGQQVTLSCSPISGHRSVSWYQQTPGQGLQFLFEYFSETQRNKGNFPGRFSGRQFSNSRSEMNVSTLELGDSALYLCASSSRSGQETQYFGPGTRLLVL.